This is a list of T cell receptor beta chains from one sample in a study of blood T cells in healthy people across ages. TCRdb re-derived calls from the 5' RACE reads in MiXCR, one entry per CDR3 protein. The table records just under 550,000 distinct CDR3 sequences, around 24% of them present only once. The data also belong to a second study, concerning T cells of mothers and their children.

The sample was blood. Receptor source: a boy aged 10-17 years in good health. The conserved cysteine and the conserved F or W are not part of the CDR3 here. D genes are given only for firm matches.

D gene,V gene,J gene,CDR3 protein
-,TRBV12-3/TRBV12-4,TRBJ2-1,ASSSGLTYYNEQF
-,TRBV20-1,TRBJ2-2,SARDRWGTGELF
-,TRBV7-9,TRBJ1-2,ASSPEYTGGGYT
-,TRBV5-1,TRBJ2-5,ASSPDEGYQETQY
-,TRBV14,TRBJ2-2,ASSQDLGGAGERTGELF
-,TRBV9,TRBJ1-1,ASSVAGSTEAF
-,TRBV20-1,TRBJ1-1,SASGPLNTEAF
TRBD1,TRBV7-9,TRBJ2-7,ASSDRLGQSTEQY
-,TRBV4-2,TRBJ2-5,ASSQDSSFGGVPGTQY
-,TRBV7-9,TRBJ2-2,ASRQGGTGELF
-,TRBV7-9,TRBJ1-6,ASSLFGGEDSPLH
TRBD1,TRBV28,TRBJ2-7,ASSFSGQGVDYEQY
-,TRBV6-6,TRBJ2-7,ASSYSILSYEQY
-,TRBV7-2,TRBJ1-4,ASSPRTGKREKLF
TRBD2,TRBV12-3/TRBV12-4,-,ASSLGGFEGNEQF
-,TRBV29-1,TRBJ2-7,GVVHLFAPYEQY
TRBD2,TRBV15,TRBJ2-7,ATSRTSSGGYEQY
-,TRBV27,TRBJ2-2,ASSLGLAATGELF
TRBD1,TRBV5-1,TRBJ2-1,ASSPRQGLDNEQF
-,TRBV7-8,TRBJ2-1,ASSLARQGRYHEQF
-,TRBV28,TRBJ1-5,ASSENAGVNQPQH
TRBD2,TRBV9,TRBJ2-1,ASSVLPGTSGASNEQF
-,TRBV29-1,TRBJ2-6,SVWEHSGANVLT
TRBD2,TRBV11-2,TRBJ2-3,ASSLVLASGGSTDTQY
-,TRBV29-1,TRBJ2-5,SATPGRQQETQY
TRBD1,TRBV29-1,TRBJ2-7,SAGTGSSYEQY
-,TRBV2,TRBJ1-4,ASRPQGPTGKLF
-,TRBV24-1,TRBJ1-4,ATSAIPPGATNEKLF
-,TRBV27,TRBJ2-1,ASQDGGAYNEQF
-,TRBV19,TRBJ1-4,ASRPAGEKLF
TRBD1,TRBV19,TRBJ1-2,ASSEQGTRGYT
TRBD1,TRBV6-6,TRBJ2-4,ASEDRGKNIQY
-,TRBV9,TRBJ2-1,ASSVTSGGSSYNEQF
-,TRBV7-9,TRBJ2-4,ASSPRTDSADIQY
-,TRBV20-1,TRBJ2-1,SAAASSFGNEQF
-,TRBV18,TRBJ1-2,ASSPSRDTRRGYT
-,TRBV20-1,TRBJ2-5,SAIPSERQETQY
TRBD2,TRBV5-1,TRBJ2-5,ASWGTSYETQY
-,TRBV28,TRBJ1-1,ASSFRGNTEAF
-,TRBV20-1,TRBJ2-3,SVRVGGGIRIVTDTQY
-,TRBV19,TRBJ2-2,ASRGGGRGTGELF
-,TRBV27,TRBJ2-1,ASSIFLTDNEQF
-,TRBV27,-,ASSTQGGEQY